This T cell receptor beta chain was identified in a study of blood T cells in healthy people across ages (dated by TCRdb to the mid-2010s). Study-level background: In model experiments, roughly one uniquely barcoded TCR beta cDNA molecule per two T cells was captured by template switching. The study measured age-related changes in TCR beta repertoire diversity using deep sequencing normalized with unique cDNA molecular identifiers. The study analyzed two additional independent replicas of 1 million unique cDNA reads from the same blood draw for two donors, one aged 18 to 30 and one aged 80 or older. Four age groups were formed from the donors: young (average 16 years), middle-aged (more than 35), aged (over 55) and long-lived (roughly 81). To avoid experimental bias, donors of different ages were randomly spread across the sequencing lanes.

The receptor library was made with 5' RACE. Reads for this sample came from an Illumina HiSeq 2500. A second 7 to 11 cycle PCR used a sample-barcoded 5' primer and a J-beta primer mix. A template-switch 5' adaptor carrying 12 random nucleotides introduced a unique molecular identifier onto each TCR beta cDNA molecule. At least 3 million CDR3-containing paired-end reads were obtained from each sample. The Mint cDNA synthesis kit, primed by a TRBC-specific oligonucleotide, was used to synthesize first-strand cDNA from all RNA. Following uracil-DNA glycosylase treatment, a first 18-cycle PCR with universal primers M1SS and BC2_uni_R was performed on all cDNA. In the original analysis: For normalization, 1 million high-quality reads were randomly selected from each sample, with every read carrying a distinct molecular identifier. Instead of being binned into consensus sequences, reads with shared molecular identifiers were discarded. MiTCR, with a Q25 quality threshold and the strictest error-elimination algorithm, was used for CDR3 identification, clonotype clustering and error correction. A nonparametric unseen species model with Euler transformation was used to estimate a lower bound on total TCR beta diversity. The public reads were quality trimmed at Q25 with fastp and then assembled into clones with MiXCR by TCRdb, keeping productive beta chains. Each entry merges the rows of one CDR3 protein and shows their most common DNA and genes. It is TCRdb's table, rather than the study itself, that gives the V and J calls and clone size. Counted in this sample were over a million distinct CDR3 sequences; 45% of them appeared once. The top ten hold approximately 19% of the sample.

Summary of the overall study and its limitations: Estimates of total diversity based on one million sequenced T cells were regarded as lower bounds and as underestimates. The percentage of naive T cells measured by flow cytometry correlated strongly with observed TCR beta diversity. The CMV infection status of donors was not known, potentially confounding age-related changes in expanded clonotypes. As age increased, observed TCR beta diversity per million T cells dropped in a roughly linear way, and a significant reduction was already evident by age 40. Compared with the aged group, the long-lived group had more naive CD4+ T cells, fewer expanded clones and increased TCR diversity, suggesting age selection. Since profiling was done on bulk unsorted PBMCs, naive and antigen-experienced compartments could not be conclusively compared.

Systemically healthy Caucasian individuals from Russia, 35 to 50 in total and aged about 6 to 90 years, were included as donors. Each donor gave around 9.8 milliliters of peripheral blood, collected into EDTA-treated Vacutainer tubes. Ficoll-Paque density-gradient centrifugation was used to isolate PBMCs, with at least 7 million per sample. Total RNA, at least 6 micrograms per sample, was extracted from PBMCs with Trizol reagent. The percentages of naive CD45RAhigh/CD27high T cells were determined by flow cytometry on a PBMC aliquot from every donor. Reading the germline V gene gives CDR1 SGHDN and CDR2 FVKESK. The CDR3 starts with the cysteine, ends with the phenylalanine, and has 17 residues. Only the CDR3 portion is preserved as DNA: 51 bases, with reading frame beginning at the first base. Germline trimming: 0 bases from V, 9 bases from J; junction bases outside gene matches: 15. As to this clonotype: Its cognate antigen has yet to be identified. The input lacks base qualities; no much larger clone sits a single base away.

This clonotype was sampled from a woman in her sixties or seventies in good health. The sequence links TRBV14 to TRBJ2-3; 7 central nucleotides agree with TRBD2. Sequencing was done on a sample of blood. The DNA sequence is TGTGCCAGCAGCCAAGACGTGGGACTACCAATGAGGGGCACGCAGTATTTT. Translated, this gives CASSQDVGLPMRGTQYF.